What follows are 22 T cell receptor beta chains derived from one specimen sequenced in a study of cytomegalovirus exposure and HLA in healthy donors. Researchers ran the PCR with 60 Vbeta and 13 Jbeta primers. Profiling relied on immunoSEQ multiplex PCR, and the TCRdb table lists in-frame clones only, not all of them. Of about 150,000 clones in the sample, about 85% were seen once. The specimen was PBMCs. All receptors come from a woman aged 18-29 years in good health and CMV-seronegative.

The chain combines TRBV19 with TRBJ2-7; 8 bases map to TRBD2. Per germline, CDR1 LNHDA and CDR2 SQIVND (reference sequence). Losses at the gene ends were 5 bases for V and 4 bases for J; bases not matched to a gene: 13. The CDR3 has 16 residues. The DNA for the CDR3 is TGTGCCAGTAGTGCGGGGGGACCGGGCGCGGTGTACGAGCAGTACTTC. Its protein is CASSAGGPGAVYEQYF.

The rearrangement uses TRBV4-2 and TRBJ2-1, with unresolved D. CDR3 size: 14 residues. V lost 4 bases and J 8 bases, leaving 15 bases between the germline ends. Per the germline V gene, CDR1 is LGHNA and CDR2 is YNFKEQ. The chain's CDR3 is CASSRDMTRDEQFF. The DNA of the CDR3 is TGTGCCAGCAGCCGAGACATGACAAGAGATGAGCAGTTCTTC.

This rearrangement joins TRBV27 to TRBJ1-2; TRBD1 agrees at 9 bases. V gave up 7 bases and J gave up 10 bases; unmatched junction bases: 13. The CDR3 loop spans 14 amino acids. From germline, CDR1 is MNHEY and CDR2 SMNVEV (reference sequence). DNA of the CDR3: TGTGCCAGCACCAGACCGGGACAGGGCAGGAACTACACCTTC. Its translation is CASTRPGQGRNYTF.

In its sample, this clone was seen once. This sequence joins TRBV14 and TRBJ1-2; D is undetermined. V lost 0 bases and J lost 5, with 16 bases in between. Germline V gene lookup returns CDR1 SGHDN and CDR2 FVKESK. The CDR3 is made up of 16 amino acids. The CDR3 loop is CASSQDNNGLRYGYTF. The DNA of the CDR3 is TGTGCCAGCAGCCAAGATAATAACGGACTCAGATATGGCTACACCTTC.

The rearrangement joins TRBV6-6 to TRBJ2-3; 9 bases match TRBD1. The V segment lost 7 bases and the J segment 5 bases; nucleotides outside the gene matches: 13. Looked up from germline, CDR1 is MNHNY and CDR2 is SVGAGI (reference sequence). CDR3 length: 16 amino acids. This CDR3 is CASTFPGTGRGDTQYF. As DNA, the CDR3 is TGTGCCAGCACCTTCCCCGGGACAGGGAGGGGAGATACGCAGTATTTT.

The chain links TRBV10-3 to TRBJ2-5; TRBD2 agrees at 9 bases. V gave up 8 bases and J gave up 4 bases; unmatched junction bases: 2. The CDR3 contains 12 residues. The germline V gene encodes CDR1 ENHRY and CDR2 SYGVKD. The CDR3 DNA sequence: TGTGCCATCGGCGGGGGGGTAGAGACCCAGTACTTC. This sequence encodes CAIGGGVETQYF.

The V and J genes are TRBV4-1 and TRBJ2-1, with D hard to call. CDR1 and CDR2 from the germline V gene are MGHRA and YSYEKL. This CDR3 has 15 amino acids. Trimming pared 0 bases from V and 6 bases from J, leaving 12 bases between. For the CDR3, the DNA is TGCGCCAGCAGCCAAGATTTTACAGTCTTCAATGAGCAGTTCTTC. Translating it yields CASSQDFTVFNEQFF.

The chain carries TRBV9 and TRBJ2-1; TRBD2 might be the D (5 bases). Germline-derived CDR1 and CDR2 are SGDLS and YYNGEE. V lost 6 bases to trimming and J lost 6 bases, with 19 bases between them. The CDR3 is made up of 15 amino acids. The CDR3 coding sequence is TGTGCCAGCACTCCCACCGGGGAGCCCTTCAATGAGCAGTTCTTC. It specifies CASTPTGEPFNEQFF.

V and J are TRBV6-1 and TRBJ2-3; D is possibly TRBD2 (5 bases). The germline V gene has CDR1 MNHNS and CDR2 SASEGT. This CDR3 has 14 amino acids. V shed 4 bases and J shed 0 bases, with 8 bases lying between them. The CDR3 DNA follows: TGTGCCAGCAGTGTTCAGCGGAGCACAGATACGCAGTATTTT. This codes for CASSVQRSTDTQYF.

The chain employs TRBV27 and TRBJ2-7, with 7 positions matching TRBD2. The CDR3 is 12 amino acids. Trimming removed 5 bases from V and 4 bases from J; junction bases left unmatched: 2. The germline gives CDR1 MNHEY, CDR2 SMNVEV (reference sequence). CDR3 loop: CASSPGGYEQYF. CDR3 coding DNA: TGTGCCAGCAGTCCCGGGGGGTACGAGCAGTACTTC.

The V and J genes are TRBV4-2 and TRBJ1-3; D might be TRBD1 (6 bases). V was cut by 3 bases and J by 0 bases, with 12 bases left in between. CDR3 length: 16 residues. Germline lookup yields CDR1 LGHNA and CDR2 YNFKEQ. The CDR3 is CASSQTDSLSGNTIYF. CDR3 bases: TGTGCCAGCAGCCAGACGGACAGCCTCTCTGGAAACACCATATATTTT.

V gene TRBV29-1 combines with J gene TRBJ1-3; no reliable D call. CDR1 and CDR2 (germline): SQVTM, ANQGSEA. There are 14 residues in the CDR3. V lost 5 bases, J lost 0 bases, and 11 bases lay in between. DNA for the CDR3: TGCAGCGTTTATAGGAGGAACTCTGGAAACACCATATATTTT. It codes for CSVYRRNSGNTIYF.

The rearrangement uses TRBV2 and TRBJ1-2; possibly TRBD1 for D (5 bases). Germline lookup yields CDR1 SNHLY and CDR2 FYNNEI. Trimming stripped 6 bases from V and 2 bases from J, with 16 bases between. The CDR3 is made up of 15 amino acids. CDR3 coding DNA: TGTGCCAGCAGGGGGGGGTGGGGTCGGAACTATGGCTACACCTTC. It yields the protein CASRGGWGRNYGYTF.

This chain uses TRBV7-9 with TRBJ1-3; D remains unclear. Germline V gene sequence: CDR1 SEHNR, CDR2 FQNEAQ (reference sequence). The CDR3 consists of 15 residues. The ends were cut back, 1 base at V and 4 bases at J, with 11 bases in the middle. The CDR3 is CASSLGTLEGNTIYF. The DNA of the CDR3 is TGTGCCAGCAGCTTAGGGACTCTAGAGGGAAACACCATATATTTT.

The genes are TRBV5-6 and TRBJ2-3; tentatively, D is TRBD2 (6 bases). The V end lost 6 bases, the J end lost 3 bases, and 11 bases lay between the germline ends. From germline, CDR1 is SGHDT and CDR2 YYEEEE. This CDR3 region has 13 residues. The CDR3 DNA is TGTGCCAGCAAGGGGCTAGCGACAGATACGCAGTATTTT. Translated, it gives CASKGLATDTQYF.

This sequence joins TRBV29-1 and TRBJ1-3; no clear D gene. Per the germline V gene, CDR1 is SQVTM and CDR2 is ANQGSEA. There are 13 residues in the CDR3. Trimming cost V 5 bases and J 0 bases, with 8 bases left between them. The CDR3 sequence is CSVLVSSGNTIYF. The CDR3 DNA is TGCAGCGTTCTCGTCAGCTCTGGAAACACCATATATTTT.

The chain is built from TRBV4-3 and TRBJ2-2; D might be TRBD2 (5 bases). This CDR3 is built from 17 residues. Germline CDR1 is LGHNA and CDR2 is YSLEER. The V end was cut by 4 bases, the J end by 3 bases, with 18 bases between. Written as DNA, the CDR3 is TGCGCCAGCAGCCTAGGAGAGAGGGCGCGGGACACCGGGGAGCTGTTTTTT. Its translation is CASSLGERARDTGELFF.

The J gene is TRBJ2-3, the V gene TRBV6-1, with 8 bases aligning to TRBD2. The CDR3 totals 14 residues. Trimming removed 4 bases from V and 3 bases from J; junction bases left unmatched: 3. Germline CDR1 reads MNHNS; CDR2 reads SASEGT. CDR3 nucleotide sequence: TGTGCCAGCAGTGTCTCGGGGGGGACAGATACGCAGTATTTT. Protein sequence: CASSVSGGTDTQYF.

V is TRBV11-1 and J is TRBJ1-5; D unclear. Germline assignment: CDR1 SGHAT and CDR2 FQDESV (reference sequence). The length of the CDR3 is 13 residues. The V end lost 0 bases, the J end lost 4 bases, and 4 bases lay between the germline ends. CDR3 residues: CASSLAPNQPQHF. DNA for the CDR3: TGTGCCAGCAGCTTAGCTCCAAATCAGCCCCAGCATTTT.

The chain carries TRBV7-2 and TRBJ1-2, with D maybe TRBD1 (6 bases). Trimming took off 2 bases at V and 6 bases at J, with 13 bases between the two ends. The germline gives CDR1 SGHTA, CDR2 FQGNSA. The CDR3 totals 14 residues. As DNA, the CDR3 is TGTGCCAGCAGCTTAAACGGGGGGCAGGATGGCTACACCTTC. Translating it yields CASSLNGGQDGYTF.

J is TRBJ2-1 and V is TRBV19, with D perhaps matching TRBD2 (6 bases). Per the germline V gene, CDR1 is LNHDA and CDR2 is SQIVND (reference sequence). The CDR3 runs to 15 residues. Trimming took 3 bases from V and 6 from J, leaving 15 bases between them. CDR3 amino acids: CASSMRDPPGNEQFF. The CDR3 DNA sequence: TGTGCCAGTAGTATGCGGGACCCGCCCGGCAATGAGCAGTTCTTC.

The rearrangement joins TRBV11-2 to TRBJ2-4, with a possible D match to TRBD2 (5 bases). CDR3 length: 16 residues. V lost 5 bases and J 4 bases, leaving 18 bases between the germline ends. Germline V gene lookup returns CDR1 SGHAT and CDR2 FQNNGV. In DNA, the CDR3 is TGTGCCAGCAGCCATCTAGTATCGCCGGGGAAAAACATTCAGTACTTC. Translated, it gives CASSHLVSPGKNIQYF. The full variable domain, in which reference TRBV11-2 and TRBJ2-4 provide the parts outside the CDR3, is EAGVAQSPRYKIIEKRQSVAFWCNPISGHATLYWYQQILGQGPKLLIQFQNNGVVDDSQLPKDRFSAERLKGVDSTLKIQPAKLEDSAVYLCASSHLVSPGKNIQYFGAGTRLSVL.